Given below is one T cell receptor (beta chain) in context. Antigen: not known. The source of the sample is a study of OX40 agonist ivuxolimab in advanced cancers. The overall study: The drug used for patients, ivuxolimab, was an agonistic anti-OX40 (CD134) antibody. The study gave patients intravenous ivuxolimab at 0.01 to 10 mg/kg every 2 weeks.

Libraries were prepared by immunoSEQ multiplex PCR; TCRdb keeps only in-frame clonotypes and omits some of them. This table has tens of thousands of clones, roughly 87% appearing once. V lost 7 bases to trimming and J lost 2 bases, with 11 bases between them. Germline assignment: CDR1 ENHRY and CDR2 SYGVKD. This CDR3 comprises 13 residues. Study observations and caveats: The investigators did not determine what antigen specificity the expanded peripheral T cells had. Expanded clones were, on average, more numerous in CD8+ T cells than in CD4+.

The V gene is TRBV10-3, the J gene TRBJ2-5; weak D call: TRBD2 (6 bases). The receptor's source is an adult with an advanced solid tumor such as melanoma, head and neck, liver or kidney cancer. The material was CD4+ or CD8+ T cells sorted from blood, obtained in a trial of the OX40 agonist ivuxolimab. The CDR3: CAITPSEQETQYF. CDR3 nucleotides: TGTGCCATCACCCCTAGCGAACAAGAGACCCAGTACTTC.